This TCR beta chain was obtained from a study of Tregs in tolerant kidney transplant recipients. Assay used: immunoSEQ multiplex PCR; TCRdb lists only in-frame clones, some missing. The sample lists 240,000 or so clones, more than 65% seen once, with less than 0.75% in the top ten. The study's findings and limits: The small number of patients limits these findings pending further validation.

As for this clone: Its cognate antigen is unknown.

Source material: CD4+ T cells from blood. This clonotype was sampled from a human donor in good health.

CDR3 amino acids: CASSHDRVEDTQYF. The CDR3 DNA is TGTGCCAGCAGTCACGACAGGGTGGAAGATACGCAGTATTTT. The chain carries TRBV6-6 and TRBJ2-3; 7 nucleotides match TRBD1. This CDR3 is built from 14 residues. The germline gives CDR1 MNHNY, CDR2 SVGAGI (reference sequence). V lost 5 bases, J lost 5 bases, and 7 bases stayed unmatched.